Listed below are T cell receptor beta chains from one sample, sequenced in a study of memory CD4+ T cells and cytomegalovirus serostatus. TCRdb's copy holds only in-frame clones and misses some; the assay was immunoSEQ multiplex PCR. The table shows around 53,000 clones, with 60% to 85% occurring only once. The sequencing sample was made of memory CD4+ T cells from blood. These receptors were obtained from an adult in good health and CMV-seropositive. CDR3s include the opening cysteine and the closing phenylalanine or tryptophan. The order of the fields is CDR3 length, V gene, J gene, CDR3 protein.

>15|TRBV6-1|TRBJ1-4
CASSEEGTGNEKLFF
>19|TRBV2|TRBJ2-1
CASTEGFTSGRISYNEQFF
>14|TRBV6-1|TRBJ1-5
CASTTGGRDQPQHF
>14|TRBV28|TRBJ1-2
CASRDADRVSGYTF
>12|TRBV15|TRBJ1-4
CATSRDLSELFF
>14|TRBV5-5|TRBJ2-7
CASSLGTPQREQYF
>14|TRBV30|TRBJ1-6
CAWSMGKGNSPLHF
>13|TRBV27|TRBJ2-3
CASSPPRVNTQYF
>15|TRBV28|TRBJ2-2
CASRPGQRRTGELFF
>14|TRBV19|TRBJ1-2
CASRPDRTPVGYTF
>15|TRBV27|TRBJ2-5
CASSLMGWEGETQYF
>13|TRBV6-4|TRBJ2-2
CASSVTNTGELFF